This T cell receptor (beta chain) was retrieved from a study of cytomegalovirus exposure and HLA in healthy donors. As for the study in general: The 100 million to 120 million unique TCR beta sequences, from about 190 million T cells, were found by an earlier analysis. Study findings and constraints: Specificity of three CMV-associated chains for CMV antigens was verified in vitro. The study recorded some 160 TCR beta chains that were cytomegalovirus-associated. A later analysis reportedly identified an Asian-associated ancestry cluster as carrying fewer N-insertions than the approximately 670-donor mean.

As for this clone: The target antigen is unknown.

Trimming removed 0 bases at V and 6 bases at J, with 14 bases between. This CDR3 spans 15 amino acids. CDR1 and CDR2 (germline): LNHNV, YYDKDF (reference sequence). Researchers ran the PCR with 60 Vbeta and 13 Jbeta primers. Clones were read by immunoSEQ multiplex PCR, and TCRdb kept only the in-frame ones, dropping some. The sample data list about 100,000 clones. The receptor's source is a girl aged 5 to 17 in good health and CMV-seropositive. The rearrangement links TRBV15 to TRBJ1-2, with D possibly being TRBD1 (5 bases). Sequencing was performed on PBMCs. CDR3 sequence reads: CATSRDTRTGDGYTF. In DNA, the CDR3 is TGTGCCACCAGCAGAGATACACGGACGGGGGATGGCTACACCTTC.